This TCR beta chain emerged from a study of CD8 T cells in ankylosing spondylitis. Via MiXCR, TCRdb re-called the 5' RACE reads, giving one row per CDR3 protein. The data show about 330,000 distinct CDR3 sequences, roughly 8% seen once. Study conclusions and caveats: Within matched ankylosing spondylitis synovial fluid, disease-linked clones were reportedly significantly enriched. Some of the motif variants had earlier been found in reactive arthritis patients' fluid and blood. A CD8+ phenotype characterized the disease-linked clones, which were relatively rare in peripheral blood. Apparently characteristic of ankylosing spondylitis blood was a TCR beta motif (under ten highly homologous variants).

This clonotype was picked up one time. Its antigen remains unknown. A read error is possible here, since a much larger clone lies one base away. Germline V gene data show CDR1 as KGHDR and CDR2 as SFDVKD. The CDR3 covers 16 residues. V trimming: 7 bases; J trimming: 6 bases; junction bases outside the gene matches: 12. The chain combines TRBV24-1 with TRBJ2-1, with 9 bases aligning to TRBD2. This sequence originates from a male donor with ankylosing spondylitis. Specimen: blood, either unsorted or a sorted T cell fraction (not recorded which). The CDR3 coding sequence is TGTGCCACCAGCGACCGCCGGGCTAGCGGGATCAATGAGCAGTTCTTC. The encoded protein is CATSDRRASGINEQFF.